The 31 T cell receptor beta chains below were found in one sample sequenced in a study of read filtering for tumor transcriptome and immune sequencing. The library was built from about 400 ng RNA with molecular barcoded adaptors for alpha/delta and beta/gamma chains. TCRdb reprocessed the reads via MiXCR and lists one record per CDR3 protein. The sample has 57,000 or so distinct CDR3 sequences; approximately 19% are singletons. Sequences were obtained from a population of CD138-negative cells sorted from bone marrow. Source of these receptors: a donor at least 40 years old with multiple myeloma.

This clonotype is deemed large. The junction and the germline gene differ at one end; a read error may be behind it. V is TRBV5-4 and J is TRBJ1-4; D may be TRBD1 (6 bases). The CDR3 sequence is 12 residues long. Per germline, CDR1 SGHNT and CDR2 YYREEE (reference sequence). The chain's CDR3 is CASSPDSIQLFF. As DNA, the CDR3 is TGCGCCAGCAGCCCGGACAGTATTCAACTGTTTTTT.

This clonotype was observed many times. The V call is TRBV9, the J call TRBJ1-1, with D maybe TRBD1 (6 bases). The germline CDR1 and CDR2 sequences are SGDLS and YYNGEE. CDR3 size: 17 residues. Trimming took off 0 bases at V and 0 bases at J, with 15 bases between the two ends. The CDR3 loop reads CASSVASGGALNTEAFF. CDR3 sequence (DNA): TGTGCCAGCAGCGTAGCTTCGGGGGGCGCGTTGAACACTGAAGCTTTCTTT.

As concerns this clonotype: Since a much larger clone is just one base distant, this may be a read error. This chain links TRBV7-6 with TRBJ2-7; TRBD1 agrees at 9 bases. Germline values: CDR1 SGHVS, CDR2 FNYEAQ. V lost 5 bases, J lost 3 bases, and 11 bases stayed unmatched. The CDR3 sequence is 16 residues long. The CDR3 protein is CASSTPQGAFDYEQYF. In nucleotides, the CDR3 is TGTGCCAGCAGCACTCCACAGGGGGCATTTGACTACGAGCAGTACTTC. The variable domain in full, with the rest retrieved from reference TRBV7-6 and TRBJ2-7, is GAGVSQSPRYKVTKRGQDVALRCDPISGHVSLYWYRQALGQGPEFLTYFNYEAQQDKSGLPNDRFSAERPEGSISTLTIQRTEQRDSAMYRCASSTPQGAFDYEQYFGPGTRLTVT.

Ten or more counts support this clonotype. CDR3 in DNA: TGTGCCACCGCCCGGGACAGGGGCGCAACTAATGAAAAACTGTTTTTT. It specifies CATARDRGATNEKLFF. This chain connects TRBV24-1 to TRBJ1-4; 10 bases match TRBD1. The CDR3 is made up of 16 amino acids. Germline V gene lookup returns CDR1 KGHDR and CDR2 SFDVKD. V was pared by 9 bases and J by 0 bases, with 6 bases of the junction left unmatched.

This chain links TRBV19 with TRBJ2-1; 10 positions match TRBD2. CDR1 and CDR2 from the germline V gene are LNHDA and SQIVND (reference sequence). This CDR3 has 14 residues. The J segment lost 9 bases and the V segment lost 5 bases, leaving 7 bases of the junction unmatched. CDR3 protein: CASSPSGGSSEQFF. The CDR3 coding sequence is TGTGCCAGTAGTCCTAGCGGGGGATCGTCTGAGCAGTTCTTC.

The chain employs TRBV4-1 and TRBJ2-2; D is uncertain. This CDR3 comprises 15 residues. Trimming cost V 1 base and J 4 bases, with 10 bases left between them. The germline CDR1 and CDR2 sequences are MGHRA and YSYEKL. The DNA for the CDR3 is TGCGCCAGCAGCCAAGGGCAGCGAGGCACCGGGGAGCTGTTTTTT. Its protein product is CASSQGQRGTGELFF.

This clonotype was counted at least ten times. The chain carries TRBV29-1 and TRBJ2-2, with TRBD2 matching over 9 bases. Unmatched junction bases numbered 10, after V lost 4 bases and J lost 7 bases. The CDR3 is 15 amino acids. Germline CDR1 is SQVTM and CDR2 is ANQGSEA. In DNA form, the CDR3 reads TGCAGCGTTGTTGGTAGCGGGGGCATAAACGGGGAGCTGTTTTTT. It encodes CSVVGSGGINGELFF.

This clonotype was counted at least ten times. This chain links TRBV11-2 with TRBJ2-5, with 9 bases fitting TRBD2. This CDR3 has 16 amino acids. Trimming at V came to 3 bases and at J to 4 bases, leaving 9 bases not matched to a gene. CDR1 and CDR2 from the germline V gene are SGHAT and FQNNGV. CDR3: CASSFGASGIGETQYF. The CDR3 DNA reads as TGTGCCAGCAGCTTCGGGGCTAGCGGGATTGGAGAGACCCAGTACTTC.

This clonotype was detected a few times. Given a much more abundant clone one base away, this may be a read error. The chain employs TRBV20-1 and TRBJ2-7; 8 nucleotides line up with TRBD1. Germline V gene data show CDR1 as DFQATT and CDR2 as SNEGSKA (reference sequence). The CDR3 length is 13 residues. Trimming at V came to 3 bases and at J to 2 bases, leaving 3 bases not matched to a gene. Here the CDR3 DNA reads TGCAGTGCTAGGCAGACAGGGGCCTACGAGCAGTACTTC. This codes for CSARQTGAYEQYF.

A few counts support this clonotype. The rearrangement links TRBV11-2 to TRBJ2-2; D not certain. V lost 8 bases and J lost 3, with 13 bases in between. Germline loops: CDR1 SGHAT, CDR2 FQNNGV. The CDR3 spans 14 residues. The CDR3 loop reads CASAGRSHTGELFF. The CDR3 DNA sequence: TGTGCCAGCGCCGGGCGGTCGCACACCGGGGAGCTGTTTTTT.

This clonotype occurred a few times. V usage is TRBV18 and J usage is TRBJ1-1; 7 bases are a match to TRBD1. CDR1 and CDR2 from the germline V gene are KGHSH and LQKENI. With 5 bases clipped from V and 4 bases from J, the junction kept 4 bases outside the gene matches. The CDR3 has 13 amino acids. CDR3 coding DNA: TGTGCCAGCTCAGTCGGGACAGCCACTGAAGCTTTCTTT. Amino acid sequence: CASSVGTATEAFF.

In this sample, this clonotype turned up many times. J is TRBJ2-1 and V is TRBV12-3 or TRBV12-4, with 7 bases identical to TRBD1. This CDR3 is built from 14 residues. With 7 bases clipped from V and 3 bases from J, the junction kept 6 bases outside the gene matches. The CDR3 loop reads CASIWGQIYNEQFF. The DNA of the CDR3 is TGTGCCAGCATCTGGGGACAGATCTACAATGAGCAGTTCTTC.

This clonotype has a count of ten or more. V and J are TRBV2 and TRBJ1-5; D gene uncertain. The germline V and J ends were trimmed by 6 bases and 1 base, with 7 bases remaining between them. Germline V gene sequence: CDR1 SNHLY, CDR2 FYNNEI. The CDR3 contains 13 residues. In DNA form, the CDR3 reads TGTGCCAGCAGGCAGACAAGCAATCAGCCCCAGCATTTT. Amino acid sequence: CASRQTSNQPQHF.

This clonotype has a handful of counts. Written as DNA, the CDR3 is TGTGCCTGGAGTGGGTACAGTCAAGAGACCCAGTACTTC. Its protein product is CAWSGYSQETQYF. The chain recombines TRBV30 with TRBJ2-5; no firm D call. CDR3 size: 13 residues. V was pared by 1 base and J by 2 bases, with 8 bases between. CDR1 and CDR2 from the germline V gene are GTSNPN and SVGIG (reference sequence).

V usage is TRBV20-1 and J usage is TRBJ2-7; D gene unclear. Trimming pared 3 bases from V and 2 bases from J, leaving 5 bases between. CDR1 and CDR2 from the germline V gene are DFQATT and SNEGSKA (reference sequence). The CDR3 has 11 amino acids. DNA of the CDR3: TGCAGTGCTAGTTACACCTACGAGCAGTACTTC. Translating gives CSASYTYEQYF.

In this sample, this clonotype turned up many times. The chain uses TRBV20-1 and TRBJ2-5; 8 nucleotides line up with TRBD2. The CDR3 covers 14 residues. Germline assignment: CDR1 DFQATT and CDR2 SNEGSKA (reference sequence). The V gene end was trimmed by 2 bases and the J gene end by 5 bases; junction bases not matched to a gene: 7. CDR3 loop: CSARFGRAGETQYF. The DNA for the CDR3 is TGCAGTGCTAGATTCGGGAGGGCAGGGGAGACCCAGTACTTC.

This clonotype appeared many times. The CDR3 DNA follows: TGTGCCAGCAGCTTGGATCCCGGTGACGGAAACACCATATATTTT. Translating gives CASSLDPGDGNTIYF. The chain is built from TRBV5-8 and TRBJ1-3; D remains unclear. CDR1 is SGHTS, CDR2 YDEGEE, per germline. The germline V and J ends were trimmed by 0 bases and 4 bases, with 11 bases remaining between them. The CDR3 runs 15 residues. Using reference TRBV5-8 and TRBJ1-3 for the parts outside the CDR3, the full variable domain is EAGVTQSPTHLIKTRGQQATLRCSPISGHTSVYWYQQALGLGLQFLLWYDEGEERNRGNFPPRFSGRQFPNYSSELNVNALELEDSALYLCASSLDPGDGNTIYFGEGSWLTVV.

This clonotype appeared many times. This chain links TRBV28 with TRBJ2-3, with TRBD2 as a possible D gene (6 bases). The CDR3 is 12 amino acids. Germline V gene data show CDR1 as MDHEN and CDR2 as SYDVKM. Trimming removed 8 bases at V and 6 bases at J, with 12 bases between. CDR3 in DNA: TGTGCCAGCCGGCAAGCGGGCGATACGCAGTATTTT. This gives the protein CASRQAGDTQYF.

This clonotype has ten or more counts. The chain links TRBV28 to TRBJ1-5; 7 nucleotides line up with TRBD1. Trimming took 6 bases from V and 9 from J; bases not matched to a gene: 11. The CDR3 totals 14 residues. Germline CDR1 MDHEN, CDR2 SYDVKM. The CDR3 sequence: CASRPPEQGRPQHF. Here the CDR3 DNA reads TGTGCCAGCAGACCTCCCGAACAGGGGCGGCCCCAGCATTTT.

This clonotype occurred many times. This chain connects TRBV6-1 to TRBJ1-5; 7 nucleotides line up with TRBD1. V was clipped by 0 bases and J by 0 bases; unmatched bases: 5. The CDR3 is made up of 17 amino acids. CDR1 is MNHNS, CDR2 SASEGT, per germline. CDR3 DNA sequence: TGTGCCAGCAGTGAAGCTGACACAGGGGTTAGCAATCAGCCCCAGCATTTT. This sequence encodes CASSEADTGVSNQPQHF.

As regards this clonotype: Mismatch with germline at one junction end may stem from a read error. The chain recombines TRBV4-2 with TRBJ1-2, with D uncertain. From germline, CDR1 is LGHNA and CDR2 YNFKEQ. The CDR3 contains 13 residues. CDR3 region: CAGSQDGPVGFTF. CDR3 sequence (DNA): TGTGCCGGCAGCCAAGACGGGCCGGTTGGCTTCACCTTC.

This clonotype was recorded at least ten times. The rearrangement uses TRBV25-1 and TRBJ1-6; D not resolved. Germline loops: CDR1 MGHDK, CDR2 SYGVNS. CDR3 length: 13 amino acids. Trimming took 4 bases from V and 5 from J, leaving 6 bases between them. CDR3 coding DNA: TGTGCCAGCAGTGCACAAGATAATTCACCCCTCCACTTT. The encoded protein is CASSAQDNSPLHF.

Details on this clonotype: It may be a read error: a sequence one base away is much more abundant. The chain couples TRBV19 to TRBJ2-7; D remains unclear. V gave up 0 bases and J gave up 0 bases, with 3 bases separating them. Germline V gives CDR1 LNHDA, CDR2 SQIVND (reference sequence). CDR3 length: 13 amino acids. The CDR3 spells CASSIESSYEQYF. As DNA, the CDR3 is TGTGCCAGTAGTATAGAATCCTCCTACGAGCAGTACTTC.

At least ten counts were recorded for this clonotype. The rearrangement joins TRBV20-1 to TRBJ2-5; no clear D. Trimming shortened V by 2 bases and J by 0 bases, and 7 bases separated the two germline ends. The CDR3 is made up of 13 amino acids. Germline assignment: CDR1 DFQATT and CDR2 SNEGSKA (reference sequence). The chain's CDR3 is CSARRLNQETQYF. The CDR3 DNA reads TGCAGTGCTAGACGCCTTAACCAAGAGACCCAGTACTTC.

This clonotype was picked up a small number of times. CDR3 bases: TGTGCCAGCAGGGGGGGACTAGCGTCAGATACGCAGTATTTT. Its protein is CASRGGLASDTQYF. The chain uses TRBV2 and TRBJ2-3, with 10 bases aligning to TRBD2. The CDR3 runs to 14 residues. V lost 6 bases and J lost 4; bases outside the gene matches: 4. Germline-derived CDR1 and CDR2 are SNHLY and FYNNEI. The full variable domain, rest sourced from reference TRBV2 and TRBJ2-3, is EPEVTQTPSHQVTQMGQEVILRCVPISNHLYFYWYRQILGQKVEFLVSFYNNEISEKSEIFDDQFSVERPDGSNFTLKIRSTKLEDSAMYFCASRGGLASDTQYFGPGTRLTVL.

This clonotype was observed many times. The rearrangement links TRBV20-1 to TRBJ2-7; no reliable D call. Germline V lookup: CDR1 DFQATT, CDR2 SNEGSKA (reference sequence). Trimming pared 6 bases from V and 2 bases from J, leaving 5 bases between. CDR3 length: 10 amino acids. This chain's CDR3 is CSAQTYEQYF. The CDR3 DNA is TGCAGTGCCCAGACCTACGAGCAGTACTTC.

The gene calls are TRBV7-3 and TRBJ2-3, with a weak D call TRBD1 (5 bases). The CDR3 runs to 19 residues. Germline lookup yields CDR1 SGHTA and CDR2 FQGTGA. Trimming left V 1 base short and J 0 bases short, with 20 bases between. The CDR3 DNA follows: TGTGCCAGCAGCTTAAGGGGCACAGCGCTAATTCCTAGCACAGATACGCAGTATTTT. Translating it yields CASSLRGTALIPSTDTQYF.

Remarks on this clonotype: This sequence may be a read error, since a much larger clone differs from it by one base. This chain links TRBV7-9 with TRBJ2-5; a weak D match, TRBD1 (6 bases). CDR3 length equals 13 residues. Germline V CDR1 and CDR2: SEHNR, FQNEAQ (reference sequence). The CDR3 sequence is CASSWDNQEAQYF. The CDR3, as DNA: TGTGCCAGCAGCTGGGACAACCAAGAGGCCCAGTACTTC.

A remark on this clonotype: Here the CDR3 omits its conserved ending phenylalanine or tryptophan, so a read error is the likely source. The chain has TRBV7-3 and TRBJ2-1; D remains ambiguous. The CDR3 is 17 residues long. CDR1 SGHTA and CDR2 FQGTGA come from the germline V gene. Here the CDR3 reads CAGSLRVGRDSRNEQFS. The CDR3 bases are TGCGCCGGCAGCTTAAGGGTAGGTAGAGACTCAAGGAATGAGCAGTTCTCC.

This clonotype has a count of ten or more. The gene calls are TRBV11-2 and TRBJ2-7; the D gene is possibly TRBD2 (6 bases). V dropped 3 bases and J dropped 3 bases, with 6 bases sitting between them. CDR1 SGHAT and CDR2 FQNNGV come from the germline V gene. The CDR3 sequence is 12 residues long. Here the CDR3 DNA reads TGTGCCAGCAGCTTTAGCGGCTACGAGCAGTACTTC. The encoded protein is CASSFSGYEQYF.

This clonotype was seen ten or more times. The chain couples TRBV3-1 to TRBJ2-1, with D unclear. With 4 bases removed from V and 10 bases from J, the gap between germline ends came to 17 bases. This CDR3 comprises 14 residues. The germline gives CDR1 LGHDT, CDR2 YNNKEL (reference sequence). The DNA for the CDR3 is TGTGCCAGCAGCCTGAGAACGTCGGCAATAGAGCAGTTCTTC. Its protein product is CASSLRTSAIEQFF.